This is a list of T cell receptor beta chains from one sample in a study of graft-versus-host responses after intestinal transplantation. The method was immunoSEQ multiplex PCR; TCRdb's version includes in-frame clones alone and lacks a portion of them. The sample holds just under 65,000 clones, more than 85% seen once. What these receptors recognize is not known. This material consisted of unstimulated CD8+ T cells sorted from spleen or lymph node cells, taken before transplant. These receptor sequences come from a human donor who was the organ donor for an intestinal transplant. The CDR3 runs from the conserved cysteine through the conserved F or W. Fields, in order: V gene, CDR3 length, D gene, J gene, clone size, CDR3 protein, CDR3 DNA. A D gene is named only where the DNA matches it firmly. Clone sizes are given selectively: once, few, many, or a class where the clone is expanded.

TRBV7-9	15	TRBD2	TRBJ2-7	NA	CASSFSSGSSYEQYF	TGTGCCAGCAGCTTTTCTAGCGGGAGCTCCTACGAGCAGTACTTC
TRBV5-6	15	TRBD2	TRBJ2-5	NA	CASSRQREGGETQYF	TGTGCCAGCAGCCGTCAGCGGGAGGGAGGGGAGACCCAGTACTTC
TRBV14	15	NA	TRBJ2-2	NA	CASSRWGVNTGELFF	TGTGCCAGCAGCCGGTGGGGGGTGAACACCGGGGAGCTGTTTTTT
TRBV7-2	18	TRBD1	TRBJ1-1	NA	CASSSLQDRGQRGTEAFF	TGTGCCAGCAGCTCTCTACAGGACAGGGGGCAGCGAGGCACTGAAGCTTTCTTT
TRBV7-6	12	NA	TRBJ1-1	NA	CASSLQGSEAFF	TGTGCCAGCAGCTTACAGGGATCTGAAGCTTTCTTT
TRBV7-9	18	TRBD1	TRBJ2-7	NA	CASSLEDRVRDSGYEQYF	TGTGCCAGCAGCTTAGAAGACAGGGTTAGGGATTCAGGCTACGAGCAGTACTTC
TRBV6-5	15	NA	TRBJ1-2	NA	CASSTSPPKPAGYTF	TGTGCCAGCAGTACGAGCCCCCCAAAGCCCGCGGGCTACACCTTC
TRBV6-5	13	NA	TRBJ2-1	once	CASSIGGYNEQFF	TGTGCCAGCAGTATCGGAGGCTACAATGAGCAGTTCTTC
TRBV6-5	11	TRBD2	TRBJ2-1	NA	CASSYAGTKFF	TGTGCCAGCAGTTACGCCGGGACTAAGTTCTTC
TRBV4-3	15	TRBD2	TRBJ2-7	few	CASSRGGLAFNEQYF	TGCGCCAGCAGCCGCGGAGGACTAGCTTTCAACGAGCAGTACTTC
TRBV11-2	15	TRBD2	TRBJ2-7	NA	CASSLEGLFSYEQYF	TGTGCCAGCAGCTTAGAGGGACTATTCTCCTACGAGCAGTACTTC
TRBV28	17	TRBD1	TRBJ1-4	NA	CASSFSPKTGVNEKLFF	TGTGCCAGCAGTTTCTCACCAAAGACAGGGGTGAATGAAAAACTGTTTTTT
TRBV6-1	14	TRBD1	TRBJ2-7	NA	CASSEGDSFYEQYF	TGTGCCAGCAGTGAAGGGGACAGCTTCTACGAGCAGTACTTC
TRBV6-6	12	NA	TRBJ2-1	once	CASETDTYEQFF	TGTGCCAGCGAAACCGACACGTATGAGCAGTTCTTC
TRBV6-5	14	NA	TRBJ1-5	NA	CASSPQSSNQPQHF	TGTGCCAGCAGTCCCCAATCCAGCAATCAGCCCCAGCATTTT
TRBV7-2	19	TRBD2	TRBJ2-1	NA	CASSLDPRLAGRTYNEQFF	TGTGCCAGCAGCTTAGATCCCCGACTAGCGGGAAGAACCTACAATGAGCAGTTCTTC
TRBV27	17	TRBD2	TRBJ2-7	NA	CASSPGTSGRSVYEQYF	TGTGCCAGCAGTCCCGGGACTAGCGGGAGGTCGGTCTACGAGCAGTACTTC
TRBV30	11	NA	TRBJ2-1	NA	CAWSENNEQFF	TGTGCCTGGAGCGAGAACAATGAGCAGTTCTTC
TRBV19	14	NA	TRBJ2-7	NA	CASSTREVPYEQYF	TGTGCCAGTAGTACGAGGGAGGTCCCCTACGAGCAGTACTTC
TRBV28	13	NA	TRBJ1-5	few	CASTDRENQPQHF	TGTGCCAGCACGGACAGAGAAAATCAGCCCCAGCATTTT
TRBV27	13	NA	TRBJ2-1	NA	CASSSINNNEQFF	TGTGCCAGCAGTTCAATAAACAACAATGAGCAGTTCTTC
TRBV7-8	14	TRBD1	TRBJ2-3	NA	CASSLRQGADTQYF	TGTGCCAGCAGCTTACGACAGGGGGCAGATACGCAGTATTTT